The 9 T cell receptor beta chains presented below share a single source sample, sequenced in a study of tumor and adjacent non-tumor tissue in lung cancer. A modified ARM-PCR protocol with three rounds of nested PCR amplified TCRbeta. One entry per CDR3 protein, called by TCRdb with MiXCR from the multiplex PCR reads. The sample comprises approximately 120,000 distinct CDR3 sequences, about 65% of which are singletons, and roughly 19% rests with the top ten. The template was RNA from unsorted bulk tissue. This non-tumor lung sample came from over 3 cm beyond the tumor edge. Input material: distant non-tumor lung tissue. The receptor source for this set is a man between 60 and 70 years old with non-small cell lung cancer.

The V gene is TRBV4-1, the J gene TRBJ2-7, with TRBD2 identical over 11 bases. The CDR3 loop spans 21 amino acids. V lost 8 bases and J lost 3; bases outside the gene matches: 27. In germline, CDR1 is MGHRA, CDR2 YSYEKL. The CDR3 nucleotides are TGCGCCAGCGGCCGAGACAGAAGAGGCACACCGGGACTAGCGGAGATCTACGAGCAGTACTTC. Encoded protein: CASGRDRRGTPGLAEIYEQYF.

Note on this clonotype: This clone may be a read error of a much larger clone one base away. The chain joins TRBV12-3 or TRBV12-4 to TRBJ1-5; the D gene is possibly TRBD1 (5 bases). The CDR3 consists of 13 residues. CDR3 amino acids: CVSSPGAREPQHF. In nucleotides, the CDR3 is TGTGTCAGCAGTCCCGGGGCCCGGGAGCCCCAGCATTTT.

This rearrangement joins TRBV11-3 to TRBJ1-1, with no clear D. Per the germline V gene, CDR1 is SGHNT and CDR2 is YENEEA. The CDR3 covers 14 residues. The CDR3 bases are TGTGTCAACAGCTCGACATGGGCCTACACTGAAGCTTTCTTT. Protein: CVNSSTWAYTEAFF.

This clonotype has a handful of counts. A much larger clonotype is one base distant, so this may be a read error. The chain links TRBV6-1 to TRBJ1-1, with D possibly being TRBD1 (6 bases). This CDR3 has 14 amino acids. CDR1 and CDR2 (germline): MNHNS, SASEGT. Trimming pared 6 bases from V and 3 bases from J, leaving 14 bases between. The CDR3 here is CASRIGGGDTEAFF. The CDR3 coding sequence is TGTGCCAGCAGGATAGGGGGGGGGGACACTGAAGCTTTCTTT.

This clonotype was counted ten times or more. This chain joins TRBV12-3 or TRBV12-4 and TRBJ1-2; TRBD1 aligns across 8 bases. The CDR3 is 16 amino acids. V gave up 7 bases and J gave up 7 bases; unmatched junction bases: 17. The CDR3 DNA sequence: TGTGCCAGCACCACCTCCGGGACAGGATTATTTGGTGGCTACACCTTC. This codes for CASTTSGTGLFGGYTF.

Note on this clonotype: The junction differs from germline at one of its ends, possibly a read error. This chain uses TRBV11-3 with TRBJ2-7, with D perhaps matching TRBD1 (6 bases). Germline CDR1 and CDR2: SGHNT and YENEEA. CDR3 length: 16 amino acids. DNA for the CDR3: TGTGCCAGCAGCTGCCGGACAGAGGACCTCTCCTGCGAGCAGTACTTC. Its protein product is CASSCRTEDLSCEQYF.

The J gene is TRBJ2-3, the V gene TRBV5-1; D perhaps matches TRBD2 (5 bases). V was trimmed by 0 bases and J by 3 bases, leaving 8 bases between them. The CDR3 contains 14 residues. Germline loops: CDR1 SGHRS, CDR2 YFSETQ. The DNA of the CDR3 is TGCGCCAGCAGCTTGGTTCGGGGAACAGATACGCAGTATTTT. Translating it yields CASSLVRGTDTQYF.

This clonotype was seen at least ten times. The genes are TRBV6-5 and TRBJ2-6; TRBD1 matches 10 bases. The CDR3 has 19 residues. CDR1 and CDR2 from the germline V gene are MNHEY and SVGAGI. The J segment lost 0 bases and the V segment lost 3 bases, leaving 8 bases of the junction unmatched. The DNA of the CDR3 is TGTGCCAGCAGTTATTACGACAGGGGGCCGACCTCTGGGGCCAACGTCCTGACTTTC. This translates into CASSYYDRGPTSGANVLTF.

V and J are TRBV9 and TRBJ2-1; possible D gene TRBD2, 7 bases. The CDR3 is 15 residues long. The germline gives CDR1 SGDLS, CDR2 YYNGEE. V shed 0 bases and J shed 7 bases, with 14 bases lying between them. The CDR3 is CASSVASGGGNEQFF. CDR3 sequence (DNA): TGTGCCAGCAGCGTAGCTAGCGGAGGGGGGAATGAGCAGTTCTTC.